This TCR beta chain was observed in a study of blood T cell repertoires in COVID-19. In the study overall: Donors in the United States, Italy and Spain gave samples during acute or convalescent COVID-19. T cells, B-cell-depleted T cells, or PBMCs supplied cDNA or gDNA.

As processed by the authors: Nucleated cell counts were estimated from reference gene primer amplification. Clones were read by immunoSEQ multiplex PCR, and TCRdb kept only the in-frame ones, dropping some. V and J calls plus clone size are reproduced from that table; the DNA served to infer D and trimming. The repertoire includes around 140,000 clones, 80% to 85% of them detected once, and approximately 3.8% sits in the top ten. The CDR3 sequence is 14 residues long. V was clipped by 8 bases and J by 8 bases; unmatched bases: 7. Germline V gives CDR1 SNHLY, CDR2 FYNNEI. V is TRBV2 and J is TRBJ2-1; 12 bases map to TRBD2. Sequencing used peripheral blood. The source of this sequence is a woman aged 55-69 years with acute or convalescent COVID-19. The chain's CDR3 is CASLRLAGVDEQFF. Here the CDR3 DNA reads TGTGCCAGCTTGCGACTAGCGGGAGTGGATGAGCAGTTCTTC.